These 25 T cell receptor beta chains came from one sample sequenced in a study of blood T cell repertoires in COVID-19. Generated by immunoSEQ multiplex PCR, the TCRdb table keeps only in-frame clones and is missing some. Of around 63,000 clones in the sample, around 87% were seen once. Input material: peripheral blood. The receptors here all came from a man aged 55 to 70 with acute or convalescent COVID-19.

The chain joins TRBV6-5 to TRBJ1-5; D possibly corresponds to TRBD1 (5 bases). CDR1 MNHEY and CDR2 SVGAGI come from the germline V gene. V lost 1 base, J lost 5 bases, and 12 bases lay in between. This CDR3 contains 15 residues. The DNA for the CDR3 is TGTGCCAGCAGTTACTTGGGGGGAGGCGATCAGCCCCAGCATTTT. Translating gives CASSYLGGGDQPQHF.

This chain connects TRBV4-1 to TRBJ1-6; TRBD1 agrees at 7 bases. The V gene end was trimmed by 3 bases and the J gene end by 6 bases; junction bases not matched to a gene: 5. Germline V gene sequence: CDR1 MGHRA, CDR2 YSYEKL. CDR3 size: 15 residues. CDR3 amino acids: CASSQGQRSNSPLHF. The CDR3 DNA reads as TGCGCCAGCAGCCAGGGACAGCGGAGTAATTCACCCCTCCACTTT.

The chain recombines TRBV27 with TRBJ1-4; D may be TRBD1 (6 bases). The CDR3 runs 16 residues. Germline CDR1 reads MNHEY; CDR2 reads SMNVEV (reference sequence). V was pared by 6 bases and J by 7 bases, with 21 bases between. CDR3 DNA sequence: TGTGCCAGCAGCCCTCTCCTCACAGGGATAAGTGAAAAACTGTTTTTT. Translated, it gives CASSPLLTGISEKLFF.

V usage is TRBV30 and J usage is TRBJ1-6, with D tentatively TRBD1 (5 bases). The CDR3 extends over 14 amino acids. The germline gives CDR1 GTSNPN, CDR2 SVGIG (reference sequence). The V end was cut by 2 bases, the J end by 4 bases, with 9 bases between. CDR3 amino acids: CAWSTGTYNSPLHF. CDR3 sequence (DNA): TGTGCCTGGAGTACAGGAACTTATAATTCACCCCTCCACTTT. The full variable domain, in which reference TRBV30 and TRBJ1-6 provide the parts outside the CDR3, is SQTIHQWPATLVQPVGSPLSLECTVEGTSNPNLYWYRQAAGRGLQLLFYSVGIGQISSEVPQNLSASRPQDRQFILSSKKLLLSDSGFYLCAWSTGTYNSPLHFGNGTRLTVT.

The V call is TRBV19, the J call TRBJ2-7; possible D gene TRBD1, 6 bases. The V gene lost 2 bases and the J gene lost 3 bases, with 11 bases spanning the gap. The CDR3 sequence is 14 residues long. CDR1 and CDR2 (germline): LNHDA, SQIVND (reference sequence). Here the CDR3 DNA reads TGTGCCAGTAGTATACAGGGGTCAAACTACGAGCAGTACTTC. Translated: CASSIQGSNYEQYF.

The chain is built from TRBV10-1 and TRBJ2-1; 11 nucleotides match TRBD2. The CDR3 spans 16 residues. Germline loops: CDR1 WNHNN, CDR2 SYGVQD (reference sequence). J gave up 4 bases and V 4 bases, and 6 bases lay outside the gene matches. CDR3 residues: CASSVGLAGGYNEQFF. DNA for the CDR3: TGCGCCAGCAGTGTAGGGCTAGCGGGGGGATACAATGAGCAGTTCTTC.

The V call is TRBV11-2, the J call TRBJ2-7; 10 bases fit TRBD1. After removal of 5 bases from V and 2 bases from J, the junction contained 9 bases not matched to a gene. The germline CDR1 and CDR2 sequences are SGHAT and FQNNGV. The CDR3 covers 16 residues. The CDR3 DNA reads TGTGCCAGCAGCCCTCGGACAGGGGGTACGACCTACGAGCAGTACTTC. Translating it yields CASSPRTGGTTYEQYF.

This clone was observed once. This chain connects TRBV29-1 to TRBJ1-3, with 7 bases matching TRBD1. The V gene's germline CDR1 is SQVTM and CDR2 ANQGSEA. V lost 3 bases to trimming and J lost 4 bases; unmatched junction nucleotides: 3. This CDR3 spans 13 amino acids. CDR3 protein: CSVDPGQGNTIYF. CDR3 bases: TGCAGCGTTGACCCGGGACAGGGAAACACCATATATTTT.

This chain uses TRBV29-1 with TRBJ1-4, with D perhaps TRBD1 (5 bases). CDR1 and CDR2 from the germline V gene are SQVTM and ANQGSEA. The V end lost 6 bases, the J end lost 7 bases, and 15 bases lay between the germline ends. The CDR3 totals 13 residues. This CDR3 reads CSVSEGRGEKLFF. The CDR3, as DNA: TGCAGCGTCTCCGAAGGGAGGGGTGAAAAACTGTTTTTT. Combining the CDR3 with reference TRBV29-1 and TRBJ1-4 gives the whole variable domain SAVISQKPSRDICQRGTSLTIQCQVDSQVTMMFWYRQQPGQSLTLIATANQGSEATYESGFVIDKFPISRPNLTFSTLTVSNMSPEDSSIYLCSVSEGRGEKLFFGSGTQLSVL.

The chain employs TRBV5-5 and TRBJ2-5, with 13 bases aligning to TRBD2. The trim removed 0 bases at V and 4 bases at J, leaving 6 bases unmatched. Germline V gene lookup returns CDR1 SGHKS and CDR2 YYEKEE (reference sequence). The CDR3 length is 17 residues. The chain's CDR3 is CASSLGTSGGGPETQYF. CDR3 nucleotide sequence: TGTGCCAGCAGCTTGGGGACTAGCGGGGGAGGGCCAGAGACCCAGTACTTC.

This sequence joins TRBV5-6 and TRBJ2-2, with a tentative D call TRBD1 (5 bases). CDR1 SGHDT and CDR2 YYEEEE come from the germline V gene. This CDR3 comprises 15 residues. Trimming cost V 1 base and J 5 bases, with 12 bases left between them. CDR3: CASSLFRVTTGELFF. The CDR3 nucleotides are TGTGCCAGCAGCTTGTTCAGGGTTACGACCGGGGAGCTGTTTTTT.

V gene TRBV4-2 combines with J gene TRBJ1-4, with 9 bases lining up with TRBD1. Unmatched junction bases numbered 8, after V lost 1 base and J lost 5 bases. The germline CDR1 and CDR2 sequences are LGHNA and YNFKEQ. This CDR3 contains 17 residues. The CDR3 bases are TGTGCCAGCAGCCAAGTCCCCTTGGGACAGGGAAATGAAAAACTGTTTTTT. This translates into CASSQVPLGQGNEKLFF.

The chain combines TRBV7-8 with TRBJ2-7; 9 positions match TRBD1. V trimming: 0 bases; J trimming: 7 bases; junction bases outside the gene matches: 16. Germline CDR1 is SGHVS and CDR2 is FQNEAQ. This CDR3 has 18 amino acids. CDR3 bases: TGTGCCAGCAGCTTAGCAAGGAGAATGGGACAGGGATATACGGAGCAGTACTTC. Encoded protein: CASSLARRMGQGYTEQYF.

The gene calls are TRBV5-1 and TRBJ1-2, with 9 positions matching TRBD1. Trimming cost V 4 bases and J 2 bases; bases outside gene matches: 12. The germline CDR1 and CDR2 sequences are SGHRS and YFSETQ. The CDR3 length is 17 residues. CDR3 bases: TGCGCCAGCAGCGCACCCGACAGGGGGTTTGGGAACTATGGCTACACCTTC. Translated, it gives CASSAPDRGFGNYGYTF.

This chain connects TRBV19 to TRBJ1-2; no definite D call. The CDR3 has 12 amino acids. Germline V gene sequence: CDR1 LNHDA, CDR2 SQIVND (reference sequence). V lost 3 bases to trimming and J lost 7 bases, with 9 bases between them. CDR3 coding DNA: TGTGCCAGTAGTATTTCTCGGGGTGGCTACACCTTC. It yields the protein CASSISRGGYTF. The complete variable domain, with remaining parts taken from reference TRBV19 and TRBJ1-2, reads DGGITQSPKYLFRKEGQNVTLSCEQNLNHDAMYWYRQDPGQGLRLIYYSQIVNDFQKGDIAEGYSVSREKKESFPLTVTSAQKNPTAFYLCASSISRGGYTFGSGTRLTVV.

The genes are TRBV6-2 or TRBV6-3 and TRBJ1-1; TRBD1 aligns across 7 bases. V lost 2 bases to trimming and J lost 5 bases; unmatched junction nucleotides: 11. CDR1 and CDR2 from the germline V gene are MNHEY and SVGEGT. CDR3 size: 16 residues. CDR3 nucleotides: TGTGCCAGCAGTTACCCAAAGACAGGGTGGTGGACTGAAGCTTTCTTT. It translates to CASSYPKTGWWTEAFF.

The genes are TRBV4-3 and TRBJ2-5, with 12 positions matching TRBD1. CDR1 and CDR2 (germline): LGHNA, YSLEER. The J segment lost 5 bases and the V segment lost 3 bases, leaving 4 bases of the junction unmatched. CDR3 length equals 15 residues. CDR3 in amino acids: CASSHGTGGGETQYF. CDR3 coding DNA: TGCGCCAGCAGCCACGGGACAGGGGGCGGGGAGACCCAGTACTTC.

The CDR3 region is CASSVGRGWTEAFF. The CDR3 coding sequence is TGTGCCAGCAGCGTCGGTCGGGGGTGGACTGAAGCTTTCTTT. The chain couples TRBV9 to TRBJ1-1; tentatively, D is TRBD1 (5 bases). Looked up from germline, CDR1 is SGDLS and CDR2 is YYNGEE. CDR3 length equals 14 residues. Trimming pared 2 bases from V and 5 bases from J, leaving 13 bases between.

The chain has TRBV15 and TRBJ1-5, with D perhaps TRBD1 (5 bases). This CDR3 is 14 amino acids long. Germline V CDR1 and CDR2: LNHNV, YYDKDF (reference sequence). V lost 1 base to trimming and J lost 6 bases, with 10 bases between them. This chain's CDR3 is CATSRGQGSQPQHF. In DNA, the CDR3 is TGTGCCACCAGCAGAGGGCAGGGCAGTCAGCCCCAGCATTTT.

The rearrangement joins TRBV7-2 to TRBJ1-1; 9 bases are a match to TRBD1. Germline CDR1 and CDR2: SGHTA and FQGNSA. The CDR3 extends over 15 amino acids. The junction had 7 bases not matched to a gene; V was cut back by 3 bases and J by 5 bases. The CDR3 protein is CASSFLGQGITEAFF. CDR3 nucleotides: TGTGCCAGCAGCTTCTTAGGACAGGGGATTACTGAAGCTTTCTTT. Full variable domain (remainder filled in from reference TRBV7-2 and TRBJ1-1): GAGVSQSPSNKVTEKGKDVELRCDPISGHTALYWYRQSLGQGLEFLIYFQGNSAPDKSGLPSDRFSAERTGGSVSTLTIQRTQQEDSAVYLCASSFLGQGITEAFFGQGTRLTVV.

The genes are TRBV9 and TRBJ2-1; 13 nucleotides agree with TRBD2. This CDR3 region has 16 residues. J lost 10 bases, V lost 0 bases, and 7 bases had no gene match. Germline CDR1 SGDLS, CDR2 YYNGEE. In DNA, the CDR3 is TGTGCCAGCAGCGTAGCCTCAGGGGGACTAGCGGGGGAGCAGTTCTTC. Its translation is CASSVASGGLAGEQFF.

The CDR3 here is CASSQTGTGRYGYTF. As DNA, the CDR3 is TGCGCCAGCAGCCAAACCGGGACAGGGAGATATGGCTACACCTTC. The J gene is TRBJ1-2, the V gene TRBV4-3; 9 nucleotides align to TRBD1. The trim removed 2 bases at V and 5 bases at J, leaving 6 bases unmatched. This CDR3 has 15 residues. Germline lookup yields CDR1 LGHNA and CDR2 YSLEER.

This chain uses TRBV6-2 or TRBV6-3 with TRBJ2-3; 9 nucleotides agree with TRBD2. CDR3 length: 16 amino acids. Germline lookup yields CDR1 MNHEY and CDR2 SVGEGT. The V and J ends lost 0 bases and 6 bases, in that order; junction bases with no gene match: 7. CDR3 bases: TGTGCCAGCAGTTACTCAGCGGGGGGCACCGGGGATACGCAGTATTTT. Its protein product is CASSYSAGGTGDTQYF.

The chain carries TRBV5-6 and TRBJ1-6, with 9 bases fitting TRBD1. CDR3 length: 13 residues. J gave up 17 bases and V 4 bases, and 10 bases lay outside the gene matches. Germline loops: CDR1 SGHDT, CDR2 YYEEEE. The CDR3 DNA reads TGTGCCAGCAGCCCCAGAAGGGACAGGGCTTTCCACTTT. Encoded protein: CASSPRRDRAFHF.

The chain has TRBV18 and TRBJ2-5; 7 bases fit TRBD1. The CDR3 spans 14 residues. Germline CDR1 is KGHSH and CDR2 is LQKENI. Unmatched junction bases numbered 2, after V lost 3 bases and J lost 1 base. CDR3 sequence (DNA): TGTGCCAGCTCACCTGGGACAGTCCAAGAGACCCAGTACTTC. This encodes CASSPGTVQETQYF. The variable domain in full, completed from reference TRBV18 and TRBJ2-5, reads NAGVMQNPRHLVRRRGQEARLRCSPMKGHSHVYWYRQLPEEGLKFMVYLQKENIIDESGMPKERFSAEFPKEGPSILRIQQVVRGDSAAYFCASSPGTVQETQYFGPGTRLLVL.